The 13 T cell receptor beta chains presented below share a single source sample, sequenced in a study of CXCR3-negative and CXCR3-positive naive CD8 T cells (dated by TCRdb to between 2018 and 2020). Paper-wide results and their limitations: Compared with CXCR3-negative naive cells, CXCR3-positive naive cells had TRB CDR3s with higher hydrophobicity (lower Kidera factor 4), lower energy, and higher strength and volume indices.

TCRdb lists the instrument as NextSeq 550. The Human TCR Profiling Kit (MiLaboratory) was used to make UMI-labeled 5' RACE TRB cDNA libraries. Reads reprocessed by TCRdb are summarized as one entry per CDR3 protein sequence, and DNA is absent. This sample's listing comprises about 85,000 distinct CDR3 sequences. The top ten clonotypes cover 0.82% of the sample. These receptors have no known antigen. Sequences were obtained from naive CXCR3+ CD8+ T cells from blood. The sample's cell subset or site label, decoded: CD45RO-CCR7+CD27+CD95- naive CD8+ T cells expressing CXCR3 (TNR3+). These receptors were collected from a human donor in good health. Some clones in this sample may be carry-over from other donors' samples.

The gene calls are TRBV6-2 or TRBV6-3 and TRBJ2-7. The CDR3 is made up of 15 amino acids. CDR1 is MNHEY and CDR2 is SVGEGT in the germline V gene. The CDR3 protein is CASSWVAGASYEQYF.

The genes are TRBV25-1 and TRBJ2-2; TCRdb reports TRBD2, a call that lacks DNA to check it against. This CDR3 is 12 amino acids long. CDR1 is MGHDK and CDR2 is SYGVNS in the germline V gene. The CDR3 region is CASARGPGELFF.

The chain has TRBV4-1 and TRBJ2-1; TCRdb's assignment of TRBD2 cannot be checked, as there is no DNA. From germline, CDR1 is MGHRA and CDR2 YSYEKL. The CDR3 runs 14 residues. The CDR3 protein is CASSAGTNYNEQFF.

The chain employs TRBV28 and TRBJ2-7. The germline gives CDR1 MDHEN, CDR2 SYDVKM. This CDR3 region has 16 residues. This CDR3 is CASSLGFLESSYEQYF.

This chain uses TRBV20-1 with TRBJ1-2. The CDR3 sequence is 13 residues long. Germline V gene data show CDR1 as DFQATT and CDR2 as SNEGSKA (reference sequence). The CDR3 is CSAGLTGKGGYTF.

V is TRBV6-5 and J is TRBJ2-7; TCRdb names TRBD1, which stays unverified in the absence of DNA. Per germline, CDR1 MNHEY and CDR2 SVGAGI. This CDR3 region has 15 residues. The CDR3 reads CASSNTGTRTYEQYF.

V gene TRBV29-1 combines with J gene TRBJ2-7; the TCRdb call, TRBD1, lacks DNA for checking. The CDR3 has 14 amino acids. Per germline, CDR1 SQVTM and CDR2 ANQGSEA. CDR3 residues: CSVTPPGQGTEQYF.

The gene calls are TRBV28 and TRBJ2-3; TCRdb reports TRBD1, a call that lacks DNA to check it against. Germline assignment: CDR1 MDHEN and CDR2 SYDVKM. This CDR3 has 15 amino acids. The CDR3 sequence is CASSPGQGDLDTQYF.

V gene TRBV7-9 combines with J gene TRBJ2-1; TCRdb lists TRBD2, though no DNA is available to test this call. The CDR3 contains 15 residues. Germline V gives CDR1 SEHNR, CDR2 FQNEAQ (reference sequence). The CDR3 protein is CASSPGTSGGREQFF.

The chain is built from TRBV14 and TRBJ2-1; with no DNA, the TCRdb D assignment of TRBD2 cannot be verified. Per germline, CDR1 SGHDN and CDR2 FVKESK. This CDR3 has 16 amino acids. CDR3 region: CASSQAISGSYNEQFF.

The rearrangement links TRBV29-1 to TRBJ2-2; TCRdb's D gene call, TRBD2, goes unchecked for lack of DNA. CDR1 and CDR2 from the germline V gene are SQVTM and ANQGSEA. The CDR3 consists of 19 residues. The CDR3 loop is CSVRLAGGLARIDTGELFF.

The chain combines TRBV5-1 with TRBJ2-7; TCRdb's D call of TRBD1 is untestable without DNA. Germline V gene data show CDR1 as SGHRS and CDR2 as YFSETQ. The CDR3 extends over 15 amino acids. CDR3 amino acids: CASSLTGTVSYEQYF.

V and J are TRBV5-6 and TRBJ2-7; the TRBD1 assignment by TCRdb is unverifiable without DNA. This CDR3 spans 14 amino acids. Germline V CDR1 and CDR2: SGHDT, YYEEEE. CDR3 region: CASSPPNKGHEQYF.